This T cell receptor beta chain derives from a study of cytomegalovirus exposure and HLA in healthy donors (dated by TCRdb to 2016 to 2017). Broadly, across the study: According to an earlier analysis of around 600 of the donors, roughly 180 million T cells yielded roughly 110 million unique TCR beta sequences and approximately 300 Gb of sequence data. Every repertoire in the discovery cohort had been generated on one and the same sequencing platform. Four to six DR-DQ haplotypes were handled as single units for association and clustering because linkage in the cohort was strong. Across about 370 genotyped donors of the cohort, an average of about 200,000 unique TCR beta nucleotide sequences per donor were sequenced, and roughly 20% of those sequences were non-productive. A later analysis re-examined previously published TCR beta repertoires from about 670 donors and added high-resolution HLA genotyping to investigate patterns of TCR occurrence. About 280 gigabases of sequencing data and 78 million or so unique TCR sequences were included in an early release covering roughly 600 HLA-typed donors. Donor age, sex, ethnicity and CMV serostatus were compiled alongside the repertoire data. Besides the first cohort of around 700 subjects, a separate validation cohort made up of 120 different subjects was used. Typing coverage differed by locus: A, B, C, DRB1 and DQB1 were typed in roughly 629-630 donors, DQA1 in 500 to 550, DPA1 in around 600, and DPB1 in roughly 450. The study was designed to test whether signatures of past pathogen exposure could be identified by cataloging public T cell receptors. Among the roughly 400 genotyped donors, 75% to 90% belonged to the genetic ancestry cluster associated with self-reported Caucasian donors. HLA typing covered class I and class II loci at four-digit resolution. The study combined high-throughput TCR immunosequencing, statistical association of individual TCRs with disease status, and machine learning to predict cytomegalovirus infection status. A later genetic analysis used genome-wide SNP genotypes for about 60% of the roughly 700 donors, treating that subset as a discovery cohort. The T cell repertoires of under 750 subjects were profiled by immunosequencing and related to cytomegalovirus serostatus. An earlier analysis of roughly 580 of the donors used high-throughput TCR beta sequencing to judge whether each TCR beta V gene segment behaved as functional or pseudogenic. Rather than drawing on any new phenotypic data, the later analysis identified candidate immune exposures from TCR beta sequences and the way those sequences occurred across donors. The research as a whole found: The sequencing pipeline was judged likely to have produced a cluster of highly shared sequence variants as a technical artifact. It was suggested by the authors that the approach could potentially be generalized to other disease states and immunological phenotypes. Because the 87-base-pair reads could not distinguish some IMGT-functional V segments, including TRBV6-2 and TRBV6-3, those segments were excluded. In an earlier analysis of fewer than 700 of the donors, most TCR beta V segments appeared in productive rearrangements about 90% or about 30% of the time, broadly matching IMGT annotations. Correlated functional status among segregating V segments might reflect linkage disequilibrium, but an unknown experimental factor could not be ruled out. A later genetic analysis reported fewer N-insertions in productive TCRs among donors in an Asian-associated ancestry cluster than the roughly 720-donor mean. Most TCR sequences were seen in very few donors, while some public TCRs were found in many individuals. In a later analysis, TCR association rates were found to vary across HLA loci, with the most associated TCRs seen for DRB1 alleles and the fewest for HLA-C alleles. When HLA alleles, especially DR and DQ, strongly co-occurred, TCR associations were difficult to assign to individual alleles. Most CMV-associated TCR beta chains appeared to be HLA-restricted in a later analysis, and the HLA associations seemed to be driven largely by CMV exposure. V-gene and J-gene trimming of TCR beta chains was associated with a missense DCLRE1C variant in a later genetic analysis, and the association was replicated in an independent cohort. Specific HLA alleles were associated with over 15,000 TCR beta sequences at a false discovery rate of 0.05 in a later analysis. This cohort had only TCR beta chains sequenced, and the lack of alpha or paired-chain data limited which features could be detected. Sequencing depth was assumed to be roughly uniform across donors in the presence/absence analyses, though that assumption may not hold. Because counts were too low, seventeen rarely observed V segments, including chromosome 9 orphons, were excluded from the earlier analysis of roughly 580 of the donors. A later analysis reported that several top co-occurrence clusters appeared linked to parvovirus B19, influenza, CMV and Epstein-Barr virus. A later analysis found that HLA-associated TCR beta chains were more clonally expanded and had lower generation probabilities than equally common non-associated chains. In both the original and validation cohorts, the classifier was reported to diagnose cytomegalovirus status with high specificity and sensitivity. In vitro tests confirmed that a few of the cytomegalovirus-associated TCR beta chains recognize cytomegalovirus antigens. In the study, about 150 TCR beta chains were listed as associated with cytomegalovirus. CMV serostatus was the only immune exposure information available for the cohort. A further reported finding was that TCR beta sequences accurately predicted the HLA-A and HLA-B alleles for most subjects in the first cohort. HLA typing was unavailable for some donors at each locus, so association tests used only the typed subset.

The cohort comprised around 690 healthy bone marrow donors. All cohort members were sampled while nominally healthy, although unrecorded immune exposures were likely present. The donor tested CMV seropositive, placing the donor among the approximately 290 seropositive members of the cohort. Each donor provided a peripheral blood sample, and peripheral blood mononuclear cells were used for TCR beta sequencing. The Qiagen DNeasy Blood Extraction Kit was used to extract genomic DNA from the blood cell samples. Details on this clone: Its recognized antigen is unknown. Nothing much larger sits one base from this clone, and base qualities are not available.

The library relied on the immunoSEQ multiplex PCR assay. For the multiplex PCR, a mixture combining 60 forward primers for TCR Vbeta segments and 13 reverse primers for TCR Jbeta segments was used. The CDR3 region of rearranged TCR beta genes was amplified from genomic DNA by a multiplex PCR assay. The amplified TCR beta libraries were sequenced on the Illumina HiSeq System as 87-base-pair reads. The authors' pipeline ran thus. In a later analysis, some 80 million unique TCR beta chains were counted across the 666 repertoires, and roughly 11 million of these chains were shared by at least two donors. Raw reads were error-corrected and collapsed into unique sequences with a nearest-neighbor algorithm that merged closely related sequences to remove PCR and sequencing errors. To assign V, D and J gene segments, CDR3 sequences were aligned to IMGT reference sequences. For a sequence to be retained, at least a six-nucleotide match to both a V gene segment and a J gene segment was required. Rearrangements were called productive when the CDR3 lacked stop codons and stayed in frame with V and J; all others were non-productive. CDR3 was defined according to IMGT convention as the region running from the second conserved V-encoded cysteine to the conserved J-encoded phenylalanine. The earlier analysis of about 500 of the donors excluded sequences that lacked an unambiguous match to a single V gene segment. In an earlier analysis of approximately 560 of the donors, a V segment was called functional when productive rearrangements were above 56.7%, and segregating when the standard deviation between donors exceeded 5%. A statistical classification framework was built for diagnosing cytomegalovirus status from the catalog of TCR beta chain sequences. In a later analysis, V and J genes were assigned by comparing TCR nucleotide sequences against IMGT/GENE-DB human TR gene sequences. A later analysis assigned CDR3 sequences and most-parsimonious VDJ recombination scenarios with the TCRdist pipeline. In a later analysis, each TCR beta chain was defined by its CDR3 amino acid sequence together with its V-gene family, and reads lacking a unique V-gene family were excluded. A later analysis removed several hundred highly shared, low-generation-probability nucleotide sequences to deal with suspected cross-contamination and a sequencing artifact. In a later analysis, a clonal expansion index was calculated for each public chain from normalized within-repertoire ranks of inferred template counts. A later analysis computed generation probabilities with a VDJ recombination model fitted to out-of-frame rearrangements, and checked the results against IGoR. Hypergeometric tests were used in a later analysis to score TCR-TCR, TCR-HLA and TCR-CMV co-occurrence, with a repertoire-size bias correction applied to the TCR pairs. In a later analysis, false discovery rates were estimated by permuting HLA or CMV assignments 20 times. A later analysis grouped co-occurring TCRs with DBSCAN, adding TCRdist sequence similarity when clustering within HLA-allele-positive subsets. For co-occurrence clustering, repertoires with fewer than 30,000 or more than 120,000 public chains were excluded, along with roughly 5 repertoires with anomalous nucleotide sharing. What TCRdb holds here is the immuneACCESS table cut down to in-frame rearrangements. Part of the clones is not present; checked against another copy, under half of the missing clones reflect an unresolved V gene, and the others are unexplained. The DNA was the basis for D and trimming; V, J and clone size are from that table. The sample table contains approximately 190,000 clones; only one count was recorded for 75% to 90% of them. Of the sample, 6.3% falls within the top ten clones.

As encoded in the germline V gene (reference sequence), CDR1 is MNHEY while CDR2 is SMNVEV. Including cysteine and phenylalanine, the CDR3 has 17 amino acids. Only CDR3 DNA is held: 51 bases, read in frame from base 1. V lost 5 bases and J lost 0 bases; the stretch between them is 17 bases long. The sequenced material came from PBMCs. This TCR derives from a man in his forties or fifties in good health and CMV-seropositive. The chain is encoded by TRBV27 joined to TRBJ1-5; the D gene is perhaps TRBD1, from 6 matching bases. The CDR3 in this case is CASSASGTFVSNQPQHF. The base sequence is TGTGCCAGCAGTGCCTCCGGGACATTCGTTAGCAATCAGCCCCAGCATTTT.